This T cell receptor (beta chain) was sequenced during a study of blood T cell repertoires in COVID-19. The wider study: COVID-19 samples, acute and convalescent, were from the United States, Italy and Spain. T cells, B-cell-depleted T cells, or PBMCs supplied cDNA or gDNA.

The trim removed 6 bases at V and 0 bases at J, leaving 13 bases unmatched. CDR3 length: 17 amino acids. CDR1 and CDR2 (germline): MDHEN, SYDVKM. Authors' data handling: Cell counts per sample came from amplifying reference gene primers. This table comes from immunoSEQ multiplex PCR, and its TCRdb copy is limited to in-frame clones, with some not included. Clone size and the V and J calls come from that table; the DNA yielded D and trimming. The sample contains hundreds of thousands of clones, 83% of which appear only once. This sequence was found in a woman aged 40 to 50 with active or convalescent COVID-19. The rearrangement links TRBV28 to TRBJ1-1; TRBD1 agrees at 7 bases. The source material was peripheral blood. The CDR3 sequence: CASSSPKGARVNTEAFF. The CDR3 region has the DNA TGTGCCAGCAGCTCGCCGAAGGGGGCTCGAGTGAACACTGAAGCTTTCTTT.